Given below is one TCR beta chain in context. The antigen is not known. The sample belongs to a study of beta chain features in type 1 diabetes. Study outcomes and limitations: TCRB CDR3 length was moderately but significantly reduced in all four CD4+ subsets of Type 1 diabetes patients.

V lost 6 bases and J lost 4, with 13 bases in between. The CDR3 has 15 amino acids. Per the germline V gene, CDR1 is SGHAT and CDR2 is FQNNGV. CD45RO/CCR7/CD25/CD127/CD95/CD27 staining was used to isolate CD4+ naive, central memory, regulatory and stem cell-like memory cells by sorting. Expressed TCRB transcripts were sequenced because the isolated RNA had all been reverse transcribed beforehand. Mean read depth for naive, central memory and regulatory T cell samples was about 3.4 million reads. The method was immunoSEQ multiplex PCR; TCRdb's version includes in-frame clones alone and lacks a portion of them. Altogether some 160,000 clones are present, roughly 9% being singletons, with the ten largest covering under 0.85%.

What was sequenced was central memory CD4+ T cells from blood. The clonotype originates from a woman aged 25 to 39 with type 1 diabetes. The chain is built from TRBV11-2 and TRBJ2-6; D call uncertain. This chain's CDR3 is CASSFGLTGANVLTF. The DNA for the CDR3 is TGTGCCAGCAGTTTTGGCTTAACCGGGGCCAACGTCCTGACTTTC. Based on the CDR3 plus reference TRBV11-2 and TRBJ2-6, the full variable domain is EAGVAQSPRYKIIEKRQSVAFWCNPISGHATLYWYQQILGQGPKLLIQFQNNGVVDDSQLPKDRFSAERLKGVDSTLKIQPAKLEDSAVYLCASSFGLTGANVLTFGAGSRLTVL.